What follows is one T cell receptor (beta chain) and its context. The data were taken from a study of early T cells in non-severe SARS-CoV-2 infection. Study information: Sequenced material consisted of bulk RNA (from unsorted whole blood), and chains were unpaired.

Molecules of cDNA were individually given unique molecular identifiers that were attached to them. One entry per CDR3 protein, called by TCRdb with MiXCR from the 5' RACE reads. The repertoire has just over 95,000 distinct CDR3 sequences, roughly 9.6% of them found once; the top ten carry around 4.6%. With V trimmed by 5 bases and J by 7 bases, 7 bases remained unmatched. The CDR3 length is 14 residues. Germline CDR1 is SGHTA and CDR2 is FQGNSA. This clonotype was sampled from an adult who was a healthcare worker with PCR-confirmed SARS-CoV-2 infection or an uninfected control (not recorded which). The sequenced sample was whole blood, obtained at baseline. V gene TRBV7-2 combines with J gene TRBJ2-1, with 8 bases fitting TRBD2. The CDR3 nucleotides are TGTGCCAGCAGCCCGTACGGACTAGCTAATGAGCAGTTCTTC. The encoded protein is CASSPYGLANEQFF.